The 28 T cell receptor beta chains below come from one sample, sequenced in a study of CD8+ T cells in alopecia areata. Treatment denoted: oral pan-JAK inhibitor, 5-10 mg twice daily. Following RNA extraction, reverse transcription yielded cDNA that acted as the sequencing template. The repertoire was sequenced with immunoSEQ multiplex PCR; TCRdb's copy has only in-frame clones and lacks some. The top ten clones hold more than 0.85% of a sample with around 300,000 clones, about 60% of them seen once. This material consisted of CD4+ T cells sorted from blood, taken between weeks 51 and 54, from a patient treated with tofacitinib. These receptors all come from a human donor with alopecia areata.

The chain has TRBV29-1 and TRBJ2-7, with D unresolved. The CDR3 extends over 11 amino acids. V was shortened by 7 bases and J by 2 bases, with 9 bases between the two germline ends. Per the germline V gene, CDR1 is SQVTM and CDR2 is ANQGSEA. The chain's CDR3 is CSGRFAYEQYF. The CDR3 DNA reads TGCAGCGGACGGTTCGCCTACGAGCAGTACTTC.

The chain employs TRBV2 and TRBJ2-3; 11 bases align to TRBD2. The V gene end was trimmed by 8 bases and the J gene end by 5 bases; junction bases not matched to a gene: 9. The CDR3 loop spans 15 amino acids. The germline CDR1 and CDR2 sequences are SNHLY and FYNNEI. In nucleotides, the CDR3 is TGTGCCAGCGTCGATAGCGGGGGGGCGGAAGATACGCAGTATTTT. It is translated as CASVDSGGAEDTQYF.

J is TRBJ2-5 and V is TRBV7-3, with D uncertain. V shed 0 bases and J shed 4 bases, with 6 bases lying between them. CDR3 length equals 13 residues. CDR1 is SGHTA and CDR2 is FQGTGA in the germline V gene. CDR3 in amino acids: CASSLTRAETQYF. CDR3 nucleotides: TGTGCCAGCAGCTTAACTAGGGCAGAGACCCAGTACTTC.

The chain employs TRBV30 and TRBJ2-7; 9 bases are a match to TRBD1. The CDR3 has 15 residues. The J segment lost 4 bases and the V segment lost 1 base, leaving 8 bases of the junction unmatched. Germline CDR1 GTSNPN, CDR2 SVGIG (reference sequence). CDR3 sequence (DNA): TGTGCCTGGAGTGCGGGGGGACAGGGCGCGTACGAGCAGTACTTC. Translated: CAWSAGGQGAYEQYF.

This clone appeared a few times. J is TRBJ1-2 and V is TRBV29-1, with D unclear. Germline CDR1 and CDR2: SQVTM and ANQGSEA. This CDR3 contains 9 residues. With 8 bases removed from V and 7 bases from J, the gap between germline ends came to 8 bases. The CDR3 DNA is TGCAGCCACACCCCTGGCTACACCTTC. As protein: CSHTPGYTF.

On this clone: The junction does not match germline at one end; this may be a read error. This chain links TRBV2 with TRBJ2-3; no reliable D call. Looked up from germline, CDR1 is SNHLY and CDR2 is FYNNEI. The CDR3 totals 10 residues. CDR3 coding DNA: TGTGCCAGCAGTCCCATTTCCTACGTTTTT. Translating gives CASSPISYVF.

This chain links TRBV19 with TRBJ1-5; D is possibly TRBD1 (5 bases). CDR1 and CDR2 (germline): LNHDA, SQIVND (reference sequence). The CDR3 contains 16 residues. With 5 bases removed from V and 1 base from J, the gap between germline ends came to 15 bases. CDR3 amino acids: CASSPFGGDSNQPQHF. The CDR3 DNA follows: TGTGCCAGTAGTCCCTTTGGTGGGGACAGCAATCAGCCCCAGCATTTT.

The table lists this clone with a count of one. The same CDR3 also results from other DNA sequences found in this sample. The chain is built from TRBV20-1 and TRBJ2-5, with TRBD2 as a possible D gene (6 bases). Per the germline V gene, CDR1 is DFQATT and CDR2 is SNEGSKA (reference sequence). This CDR3 is built from 11 residues. Between the trimmed V and J ends, which lost 5 bases and 5 bases, there was a span of 9 bases. The CDR3 spells CSAGGRETQYF. CDR3 in DNA: TGCAGTGCTGGGGGGAGGGAGACCCAGTACTTC.

This clone was counted once. CDR3 bases: TGCAGCGTTGATTCGCGGGATTACAATGAGCAGTTCTTC. Amino acids: CSVDSRDYNEQFF. This chain uses TRBV29-1 with TRBJ2-1; weak D call: TRBD2 (6 bases). In germline, CDR1 is SQVTM, CDR2 ANQGSEA. The length of the CDR3 is 13 residues. The ends were cut back, 3 bases at V and 4 bases at J, with 10 bases in the middle.

Only a few counts were recorded for this clone. The chain uses TRBV5-1 and TRBJ2-5; D is unresolved. V lost 4 bases to trimming and J lost 0 bases, with 13 bases between them. The CDR3 contains 15 residues. Germline loops: CDR1 SGHRS, CDR2 YFSETQ. Written as DNA, the CDR3 is TGCGCCAGCAGCCCCGTCGTACGTTACCAAGAGACCCAGTACTTC. Translating it yields CASSPVVRYQETQYF.

The chain combines TRBV7-9 with TRBJ1-6; D unresolved. CDR3 length equals 12 residues. Trimming shortened V by 2 bases and J by 13 bases, and 9 bases separated the two germline ends. The germline CDR1 and CDR2 sequences are SEHNR and FQNEAQ (reference sequence). The CDR3 DNA sequence: TGTGCCAGCAGCTTAATAATGGAGCCCCTCCACTTT. As protein: CASSLIMEPLHF.

The V gene is TRBV2, the J gene TRBJ1-2; TRBD1 is a possible D gene (5 bases). V was cut by 6 bases and J by 4 bases, with 9 bases left in between. The CDR3 runs 12 residues. Germline lookup yields CDR1 SNHLY and CDR2 FYNNEI. CDR3 sequence (DNA): TGTGCCAGCAGCGAGAGGGGCTATGGCTACACCTTC. Its protein product is CASSERGYGYTF.

The chain joins TRBV10-3 to TRBJ1-6, with 9 bases identical to TRBD1. The CDR3 spans 14 residues. Germline V gene data show CDR1 as ENHRY and CDR2 as SYGVKD. J gave up 9 bases and V 6 bases, and 6 bases lay outside the gene matches. The CDR3: CAISAGQGSSPLHF. The DNA for the CDR3 is TGTGCCATCAGCGCGGGACAGGGAAGTTCACCCCTCCACTTT.

The chain carries TRBV6-6 and TRBJ2-3; the D gene is possibly TRBD2 (5 bases). This CDR3 region has 14 residues. Deletions cut 4 bases from V and 4 bases from J, with 12 bases between. CDR1 MNHNY and CDR2 SVGAGI come from the germline V gene (reference sequence). The CDR3 reads CASSSGWRADTQYF. DNA of the CDR3: TGTGCCAGCAGTTCGGGATGGCGAGCAGATACGCAGTATTTT.

V is TRBV29-1 and J is TRBJ1-5, with a possible D match to TRBD1 (6 bases). V lost 6 bases, J lost 4 bases, and 13 bases lay in between. CDR1 SQVTM and CDR2 ANQGSEA come from the germline V gene. The CDR3 contains 13 residues. CDR3: CSVGDKLNQPQHF. The CDR3 DNA reads TGCAGCGTGGGGGACAAACTGAATCAGCCCCAGCATTTT.

Only a few counts were recorded for this clone. The chain recombines TRBV6-1 with TRBJ1-1; D possibly corresponds to TRBD1 (6 bases). V was clipped by 6 bases and J by 2 bases, with 10 bases between them. The CDR3 has 13 amino acids. Germline V gives CDR1 MNHNS, CDR2 SASEGT. The CDR3 region is CASSLQGNTEAFF. DNA of the CDR3: TGTGCCAGCAGCTTACAGGGTAACACTGAAGCTTTCTTT.

This clone was detected only a few times. The rearrangement links TRBV5-1 to TRBJ2-7, with D unclear. The germline CDR1 and CDR2 sequences are SGHRS and YFSETQ. Trimming left V 4 bases short and J 0 bases short, with 11 bases between. This CDR3 comprises 14 residues. The CDR3 reads CASSPAGDSYEQYF. The CDR3 DNA reads TGCGCCAGCAGCCCGGCTGGGGACTCCTACGAGCAGTACTTC.

As regards this clone: Other DNA sequences of this sample code for an identical CDR3. The chain couples TRBV7-9 to TRBJ2-5; D is uncertain. Deletions cut 2 bases from V and 5 bases from J, with 6 bases between. The germline gives CDR1 SEHNR, CDR2 FQNEAQ (reference sequence). The CDR3 has 12 residues. DNA for the CDR3: TGTGCCAGCAGCTTAAGTAGGGAGACCCAGTACTTC. Protein sequence: CASSLSRETQYF. The entire variable domain, with the rest obtained from reference TRBV7-9 and TRBJ2-5, is as follows: DTGVSQNPRHKITKRGQNVTFRCDPISEHNRLYWYRQTLGQGPEFLTYFQNEAQLEKSRLLSDRFSAERPKGSFSTLEIQRTEQGDSAMYLCASSLSRETQYFGPGTRLLVL.

The V and J genes are TRBV4-1 and TRBJ2-1; possible D gene TRBD1, 5 bases. Trimming removed 0 bases from V and 6 bases from J, with 6 bases in between. The length of the CDR3 is 13 residues. Germline V gene lookup returns CDR1 MGHRA and CDR2 YSYEKL. CDR3: CASSQERGNEQFF. The CDR3 DNA reads TGCGCCAGCAGCCAAGAAAGGGGCAATGAGCAGTTCTTC.

The chain couples TRBV7-9 to TRBJ1-2, with D unclear. Trimming cost V 2 bases and J 4 bases, with 11 bases left between them. The CDR3 sequence is 14 residues long. The germline V gene encodes CDR1 SEHNR and CDR2 FQNEAQ (reference sequence). In DNA form, the CDR3 reads TGTGCCAGCAGCTTATCCGGACGGAGCTATGGCTACACCTTC. The encoded protein is CASSLSGRSYGYTF.

V and J are TRBV12-5 and TRBJ2-3, with 8 positions matching TRBD2. The CDR3 has 15 residues. Germline loops: CDR1 LGHNT, CDR2 FRNRAP. The V and J ends lost 5 bases and 6 bases, in that order; junction bases with no gene match: 10. This chain's CDR3 is CASGRTSISPDTQYF. CDR3 bases: TGTGCTAGTGGTAGGACTAGCATAAGCCCCGATACGCAGTATTTT.

The chain is built from TRBV6-5 and TRBJ1-4, with D uncertain. The CDR3 sequence is 15 residues long. V was pared by 2 bases and J by 0 bases, with 7 bases between. Germline CDR1 is MNHEY and CDR2 is SVGAGI. The CDR3 is CASSYEGATNEKLFF. The CDR3 DNA is TGTGCCAGCAGTTACGAGGGAGCAACTAATGAAAAACTGTTTTTT.

The V and J genes are TRBV27 and TRBJ2-2; TRBD2 might be the D (6 bases). The CDR3 extends over 16 amino acids. The ends were cut back, 5 bases at V and 2 bases at J, with 15 bases in the middle. The V gene's germline CDR1 is MNHEY and CDR2 SMNVEV (reference sequence). CDR3 amino acids: CASSPRGGFNTGELFF. Here the CDR3 DNA reads TGTGCCAGCAGTCCACGGGGAGGATTTAACACCGGGGAGCTGTTTTTT.

The chain has TRBV19 and TRBJ1-2; no definite D call. Trimming took 3 bases from V and 4 from J, leaving 12 bases between them. Germline-derived CDR1 and CDR2 are LNHDA and SQIVND (reference sequence). This CDR3 is built from 14 residues. The CDR3 coding sequence is TGTGCCAGTAGTATGGTGGGCGGATTCTATGGCTACACCTTC. This translates into CASSMVGGFYGYTF.

The rearrangement joins TRBV6-6 to TRBJ2-3; TRBD2 matches at 8 bases. This CDR3 has 16 residues. Germline trimming cut 6 bases from V and 0 bases from J; bases unmatched to any gene: 8. The germline V gene has CDR1 MNHNY and CDR2 SVGAGI (reference sequence). CDR3 loop: CASRRAGGTSTDTQYF. The CDR3, as DNA: TGTGCCAGCAGGCGGGCGGGGGGTACTAGCACAGATACGCAGTATTTT.

This chain connects TRBV29-1 to TRBJ2-1, with TRBD1 matching over 8 bases. This CDR3 is 14 amino acids long. Germline V lookup: CDR1 SQVTM, CDR2 ANQGSEA. The J segment lost 4 bases and the V segment lost 2 bases, leaving 4 bases of the junction unmatched. The CDR3 nucleotides are TGCAGCGTTGAACCAGGGGGCTGGTACAATGAGCAGTTCTTC. Translated, it gives CSVEPGGWYNEQFF.

Details on this clone: This sample also contains other DNA sequences that code for the same CDR3. V gene TRBV5-1 combines with J gene TRBJ1-2; maybe TRBD1 (5 bases). The CDR3 consists of 11 residues. Germline assignment: CDR1 SGHRS and CDR2 YFSETQ. The V and J ends lost 4 bases and 6 bases respectively, with 7 bases between them. CDR3 DNA sequence: TGCGCCAGCAGCCCGGGGGATGGCTACACCTTC. Residues: CASSPGDGYTF.

The gene calls are TRBV5-1 and TRBJ1-2, with 7 bases fitting TRBD1. Germline V gene data show CDR1 as SGHRS and CDR2 as YFSETQ. J was trimmed by 7 bases and V by 0 bases; bases with no gene match: 9. The CDR3 length is 15 residues. The CDR3 sequence: CASSLDGTEYGGYTF. DNA of the CDR3: TGCGCCAGCAGCTTGGATGGGACAGAATATGGTGGCTACACCTTC.